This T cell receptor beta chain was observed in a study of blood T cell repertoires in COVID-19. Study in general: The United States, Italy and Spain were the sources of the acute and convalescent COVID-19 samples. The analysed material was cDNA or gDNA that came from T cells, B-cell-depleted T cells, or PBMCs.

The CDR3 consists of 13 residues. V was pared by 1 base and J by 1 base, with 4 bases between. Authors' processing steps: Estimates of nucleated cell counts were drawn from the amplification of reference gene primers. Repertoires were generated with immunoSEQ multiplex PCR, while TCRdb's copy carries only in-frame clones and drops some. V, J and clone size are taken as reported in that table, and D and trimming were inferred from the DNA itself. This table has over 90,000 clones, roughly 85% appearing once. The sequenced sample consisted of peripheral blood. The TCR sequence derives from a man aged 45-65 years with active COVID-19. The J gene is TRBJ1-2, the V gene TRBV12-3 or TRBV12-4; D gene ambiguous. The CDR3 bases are TGTGCCAGCAGTTTAGTCTTTAACTATGGCTACACCTTC. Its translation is CASSLVFNYGYTF.